A selection of T cell receptor beta chains follows, all from one sample in a study of cytomegalovirus exposure and HLA in healthy donors. Sequencing used immunoSEQ multiplex PCR; TCRdb keeps in-frame clones, though not all of them. The sample includes about 89,000 clones, approximately 76% of them seen just once. The sample was PBMCs. The receptors were sampled from a male donor in good health and CMV-seronegative. Each CDR3 is given with its conserved first and last residue. A D gene is named only where the DNA matches it firmly. Clone size is shown for a subset of rows, as once, few, many or a class of expanded clone.

V gene,D gene,clone size,J gene,CDR3 DNA,CDR3 protein
TRBV11-3,TRBD1,.,TRBJ2-2,TGTGCCAGCAGAAGAGGGCGACAGGGCAGCACCGGGGAGCTGTTTTTT,CASRRGRQGSTGELFF
TRBV4-1,.,.,TRBJ2-2,TGCGCCAGCAGCCGGATGGCGGGAGAGCTGTTTTTT,CASSRMAGELFF
TRBV28,TRBD1,.,TRBJ1-5,TGTGCCAGCACGCTGGCAGGGGGTCGACAGCCCCAGCATTTT,CASTLAGGRQPQHF
TRBV28,.,.,TRBJ1-2,TGTGCCAGCAGTTTAAGGACAGTTATCTATGGCTACACCTTC,CASSLRTVIYGYTF
TRBV2,TRBD1,.,TRBJ1-2,TGTGCCAGCACCCAACAGGGGGCGGTGGATGGCTACACCTTC,CASTQQGAVDGYTF
TRBV28,.,.,TRBJ2-7,TGTGCCAGCAGTCCCGGGGAGGAGCAGTACTTC,CASSPGEEQYF
TRBV27,TRBD1,few,TRBJ2-2,TGTGCCAGCAGTTTCAGGACAGGGGGCCTCAACACCGGGGAGCTGTTTTTT,CASSFRTGGLNTGELFF
TRBV7-8,.,.,TRBJ2-7,TGTGCCAGCAGCTTGGAGGTTTACGAGCAGTACTTC,CASSLEVYEQYF
TRBV27,.,.,TRBJ1-3,TGTGCCAGCAGTTTATCGGGGGCATGGGGAAACACCATATATTTT,CASSLSGAWGNTIYF
TRBV28,.,.,TRBJ1-1,TGTGCCAGCAGTTATCCCTTTATGAGGGATTTGAACACTGAAGCTTTCTTT,CASSYPFMRDLNTEAFF
TRBV6-6,.,.,TRBJ2-6,TGTGCCAGCAGTTACGTCTCGGCCAACGTCCTGACTTTC,CASSYVSANVLTF
TRBV7-9,TRBD1,.,TRBJ2-7,TGTGCCACTAAAGGGGCAGGGGGCTCCTACGAGCAGTACTTC,CATKGAGGSYEQYF
TRBV5-1,.,.,TRBJ2-2,TGCGCCAGCAGCTCCGACATTAACACCGGGGAGCTGTTTTTT,CASSSDINTGELFF
TRBV5-1,.,.,TRBJ2-2,TGCGCCAGCAGCAAAACAGGGTCGACGAACACCGGGGAGCTGTTTTTT,CASSKTGSTNTGELFF
TRBV19,TRBD1,.,TRBJ1-2,TGTGCCAGCGGGGACAGCACCTTCTATGGCTACACCTTC,CASGDSTFYGYTF
TRBV6-1,TRBD1,.,TRBJ2-5,TGTGCCAGCAGCCAGACAGGGACGGGGGAGACCCAGTACTTC,CASSQTGTGETQYF
TRBV5-1,TRBD1,.,TRBJ1-5,TGCGCCAGCAGCTTGGGGGACAGGGGCAGTCAGCCCCAGCATTTT,CASSLGDRGSQPQHF
TRBV7-9,.,.,TRBJ1-4,TGTGCCAGCAGCTTAATCGCTTTCGGGTTGCACGAAAAACTGTTTTTT,CASSLIAFGLHEKLFF
TRBV21-1,.,.,TRBJ1-1,TGTGCCAGCAGCCCACGGGACAGGGGGCGAGGAACTGAAGCTTTCTTT,CASSPRDRGRGTEAFF
TRBV4-3,TRBD1,.,TRBJ1-5,TGCGCCAGCAGCCAAGATAGGGGGCTGAGGAATCAGCCCCAGCATTTT,CASSQDRGLRNQPQHF
TRBV11-2,TRBD2,.,TRBJ2-5,TGTGCCAGCAGCCGGACGACTAGCGGGAAGGAGACCCAGTACTTC,CASSRTTSGKETQYF
TRBV9,.,.,TRBJ1-2,TGTGCCAGCAGCGCCTCACAAGACTATGGCTACACCTTC,CASSASQDYGYTF
TRBV15,.,.,TRBJ2-1,TGTGCCACCAGCAGAGAAGCAGAAAGGGGGAACAATGAGCAGTTCTTC,CATSREAERGNNEQFF
TRBV11-2,.,.,TRBJ1-2,TGTGCCAGCAGCTCGACAGGTGGACTTAACTATGGCTACACCTTC,CASSSTGGLNYGYTF
TRBV7-9,TRBD1,.,TRBJ1-2,TGTTCCACCCTAACTACTCGACAGGGGGCATTACGTGGCTACACCTTC,CSTLTTRQGALRGYTF
TRBV5-6,.,few,TRBJ2-7,TGTGCCAGCAGCTTGGACACCAGTTACGAGCAGTACTTC,CASSLDTSYEQYF
TRBV6-4,TRBD2,.,TRBJ2-1,TGTGCCAGCAGTGTAGGCGGGGGGAACAATGAGCAGTTCTTC,CASSVGGGNNEQFF
TRBV7-2,TRBD2,few,TRBJ2-3,TGTGCCAGCAGCCAACCGACGGGGGGAGGCACAGATACGCAGTATTTT,CASSQPTGGGTDTQYF
TRBV28,.,.,TRBJ1-4,TGTGCCAGCAGTCCTCCTAGGGGAAAACTGTTTTTT,CASSPPRGKLFF
TRBV5-1,TRBD1,.,TRBJ2-2,TGCGCCAGCAGAGCACCGCCGTTGACAGGGCCCCCCCTGAACACCGGGGAGCTGTTTTTT,CASRAPPLTGPPLNTGELFF
TRBV7-2,.,.,TRBJ1-2,TGTGCCAGCAGCTCGTACGGGATACGGCGGGATGGCTACACCTTC,CASSSYGIRRDGYTF
TRBV4-3,TRBD1,once,TRBJ1-2,TGCGCCAGCAGCCGGCCGGGACAGGGTAGTCTCTATGGCTACACCTTC,CASSRPGQGSLYGYTF
TRBV28,.,.,TRBJ2-1,TGTGCCAGCAAGGAGGCGCCGCCCAGCTCCTACAATGAGCAGTTCTTC,CASKEAPPSSYNEQFF
TRBV18,TRBD1,medium-sized,TRBJ1-1,TGTGCCAGCCGTACCATCCCGACAGGGGGCAACACTGAAGCTTTCTTT,CASRTIPTGGNTEAFF
TRBV27,TRBD2,.,TRBJ2-1,TGTGCCAGCAGTTTAAACCAGCGGGGCAATGAGCAGTTCTTC,CASSLNQRGNEQFF
TRBV9,TRBD2,.,TRBJ2-7,TGTGCCAGCAGCGTAGGTCCTAGCGGGGGGGCGTACGAGCAGTACTTC,CASSVGPSGGAYEQYF
TRBV9,TRBD2,.,TRBJ2-7,TGTGCCAGCAGCGTAGTAGCGGGAGGGCCCTACGAGCAGTACTTC,CASSVVAGGPYEQYF
TRBV9,.,.,TRBJ2-7,TGTGCCAGCAGCGTAGCGGCGGGGGCTGCCTACGAGCAGTACTTC,CASSVAAGAAYEQYF
TRBV30,.,.,TRBJ1-6,TGTGCCTGGATGGGGGGGGCCGGATCACCCCTCCACTTT,CAWMGGAGSPLHF
TRBV9,TRBD1,.,TRBJ2-1,TGTGCCAGCAGCTCCGGACAGGGGGCCCACAATGAGCAGTTCTTC,CASSSGQGAHNEQFF
TRBV10-3,.,.,TRBJ1-1,TGTGCCATCAGCTTACCAACCCTCGGCACTGAAGCTTTCTTT,CAISLPTLGTEAFF
TRBV28,.,.,TRBJ1-2,TGTGCCAGCAAGACGGGGAACAACTATGGCTACACCTTC,CASKTGNNYGYTF
TRBV6-5,.,.,TRBJ1-2,TGTGCCAGCAGTTACCTAGGACTTGGATATGGCTACACCTTC,CASSYLGLGYGYTF
TRBV30,TRBD2,few,TRBJ2-2,TGTGCCTGGAGCAGGACTAGCTCCGGGGAGCTGTTTTTT,CAWSRTSSGELFF
TRBV5-1,.,.,TRBJ1-3,TGCGCCAGCAGCTTGGGAGACACCATATATTTT,CASSLGDTIYF
TRBV11-2,.,.,TRBJ2-5,TGTGCCAGCAGCTTAGAGGCCCGACAAGCAGGAAAAGAGACCCAGTACTTC,CASSLEARQAGKETQYF
TRBV25-1,.,.,TRBJ2-3,TGTGCCAGCAGTGAATTTCAAGGGGTTGGAGATACGCAGTATTTT,CASSEFQGVGDTQYF
TRBV5-6,.,.,TRBJ2-7,TGTGCCAGCAGCTTGGCTGGAACAGGGAGCTCCTACGAGCAGTACTTC,CASSLAGTGSSYEQYF
TRBV5-5,.,.,TRBJ1-5,TGTGCCAGCAGCTTGGTAGTAAATAGCAATCAGCCCCAGCATTTT,CASSLVVNSNQPQHF
TRBV27,TRBD1,.,TRBJ1-2,TGTGCCAGCAGTTCCAGAAGACAGGGACTGTTGTATGGCTACACCTTC,CASSSRRQGLLYGYTF
TRBV9,.,.,TRBJ1-1,TGTGCCAGCGGCGTAGATGGAGGGGCGGCGAACACTGAAGCTTTCTTT,CASGVDGGAANTEAFF
TRBV4-3,TRBD2,.,TRBJ2-1,TGCGCCAGCAGCCACGGACTAGCGGACAATGAGCAGTTCTTC,CASSHGLADNEQFF
TRBV7-8,TRBD1,.,TRBJ2-5,TGTGCCAGCAGCTTCCAACACAGGGGGGAGACCCAGTACTTC,CASSFQHRGETQYF